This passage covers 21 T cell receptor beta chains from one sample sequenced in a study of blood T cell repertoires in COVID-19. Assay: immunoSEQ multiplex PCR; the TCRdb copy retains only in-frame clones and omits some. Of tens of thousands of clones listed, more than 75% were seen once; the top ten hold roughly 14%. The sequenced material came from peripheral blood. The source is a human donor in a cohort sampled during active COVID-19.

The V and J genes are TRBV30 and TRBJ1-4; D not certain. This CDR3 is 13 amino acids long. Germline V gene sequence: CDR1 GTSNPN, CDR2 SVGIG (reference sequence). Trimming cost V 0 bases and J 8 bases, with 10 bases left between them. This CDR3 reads CAWSVGTGEKLFF. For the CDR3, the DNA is TGTGCCTGGAGTGTAGGAACGGGGGAAAAACTGTTTTTT.

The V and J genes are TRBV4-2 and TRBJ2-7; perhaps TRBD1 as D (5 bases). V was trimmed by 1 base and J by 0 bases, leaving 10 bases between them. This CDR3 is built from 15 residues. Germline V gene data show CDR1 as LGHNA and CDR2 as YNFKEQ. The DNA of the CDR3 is TGTGCCAGCAGCCAAGTCGTCCAGGGCTCCTACGAGCAGTACTTC. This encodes CASSQVVQGSYEQYF.

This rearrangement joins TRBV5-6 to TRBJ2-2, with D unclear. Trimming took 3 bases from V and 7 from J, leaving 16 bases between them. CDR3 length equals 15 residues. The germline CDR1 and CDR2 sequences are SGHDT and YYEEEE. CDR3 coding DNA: TGTGCCAGCAGCTATGAGGCTCTAAAGGTCGGGGAGCTGTTTTTT. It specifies CASSYEALKVGELFF. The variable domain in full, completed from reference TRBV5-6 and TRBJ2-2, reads DAGVTQSPTHLIKTRGQQVTLRCSPKSGHDTVSWYQQALGQGPQFIFQYYEEEERQRGNFPDRFSGHQFPNYSSELNVNALLLGDSALYLCASSYEALKVGELFFGEGSRLTVL.

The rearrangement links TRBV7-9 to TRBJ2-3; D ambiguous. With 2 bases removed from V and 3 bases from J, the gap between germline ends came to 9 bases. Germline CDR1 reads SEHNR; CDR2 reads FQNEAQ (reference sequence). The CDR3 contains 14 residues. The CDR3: CASSLQIQTDTQYF. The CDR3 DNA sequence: TGTGCCAGCAGCTTACAGATACAAACAGATACGCAGTATTTT. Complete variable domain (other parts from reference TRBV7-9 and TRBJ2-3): DTGVSQNPRHKITKRGQNVTFRCDPISEHNRLYWYRQTLGQGPEFLTYFQNEAQLEKSRLLSDRFSAERPKGSFSTLEIQRTEQGDSAMYLCASSLQIQTDTQYFGPGTRLTVL.

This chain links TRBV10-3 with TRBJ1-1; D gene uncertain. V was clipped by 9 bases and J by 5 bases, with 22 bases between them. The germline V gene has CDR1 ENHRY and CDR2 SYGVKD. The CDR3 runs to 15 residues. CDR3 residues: CAMREEGLPSTEAFF. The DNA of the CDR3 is TGTGCCATGCGTGAAGAGGGCCTACCAAGTACTGAAGCTTTCTTT.

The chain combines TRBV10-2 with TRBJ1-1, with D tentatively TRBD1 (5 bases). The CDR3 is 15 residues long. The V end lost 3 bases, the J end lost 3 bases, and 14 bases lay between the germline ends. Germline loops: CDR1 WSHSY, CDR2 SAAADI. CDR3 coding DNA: TGCGCCAGCAGTGATTTGTGGGGGGAGGACACTGAAGCTTTCTTT. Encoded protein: CASSDLWGEDTEAFF.

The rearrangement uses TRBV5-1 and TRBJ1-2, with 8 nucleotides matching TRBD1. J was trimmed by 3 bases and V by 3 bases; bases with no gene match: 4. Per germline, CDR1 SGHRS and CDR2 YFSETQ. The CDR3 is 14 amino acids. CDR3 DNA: TGCGCCAGCAGCTCGCCGACAGGGGACTATGGCTACACCTTC. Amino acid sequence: CASSSPTGDYGYTF.

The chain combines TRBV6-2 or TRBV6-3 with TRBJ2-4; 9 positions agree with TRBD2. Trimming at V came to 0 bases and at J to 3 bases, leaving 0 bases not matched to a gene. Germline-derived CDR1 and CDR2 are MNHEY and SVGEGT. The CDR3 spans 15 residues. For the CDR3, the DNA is TGTGCCAGCAGTTACTCGACTAGCGGCAAAAACATTCAGTACTTC. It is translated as CASSYSTSGKNIQYF.

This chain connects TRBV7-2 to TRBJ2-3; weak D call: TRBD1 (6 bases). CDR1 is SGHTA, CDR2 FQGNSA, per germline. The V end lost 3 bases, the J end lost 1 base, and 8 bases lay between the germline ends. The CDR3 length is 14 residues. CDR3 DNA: TGTGCCAGCAGCTTGGACAGACGCACAGATACGCAGTATTTT. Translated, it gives CASSLDRRTDTQYF.

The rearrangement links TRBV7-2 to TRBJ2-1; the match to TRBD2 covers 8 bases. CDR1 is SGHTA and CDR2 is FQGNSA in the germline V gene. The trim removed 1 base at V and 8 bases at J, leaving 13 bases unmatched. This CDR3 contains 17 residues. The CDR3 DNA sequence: TGTGCCAGCAGCTTAGGCCCGTTGGGACTAGGCTTGGATGAGCAGTTCTTC. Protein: CASSLGPLGLGLDEQFF.

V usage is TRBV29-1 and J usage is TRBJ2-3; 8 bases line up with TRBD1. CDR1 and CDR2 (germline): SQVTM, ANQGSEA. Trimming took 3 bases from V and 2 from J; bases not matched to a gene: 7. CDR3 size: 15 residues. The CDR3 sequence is CSVDHGQGNTDTQYF. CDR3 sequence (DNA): TGCAGCGTTGACCACGGACAGGGAAACACAGATACGCAGTATTTT.

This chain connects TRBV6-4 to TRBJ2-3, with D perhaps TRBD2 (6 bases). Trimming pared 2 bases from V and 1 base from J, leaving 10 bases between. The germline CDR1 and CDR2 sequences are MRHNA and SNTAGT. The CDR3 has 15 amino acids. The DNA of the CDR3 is TGTGCCAGCAGTGACACGGGGGAGCGCACAGATACGCAGTATTTT. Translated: CASSDTGERTDTQYF.

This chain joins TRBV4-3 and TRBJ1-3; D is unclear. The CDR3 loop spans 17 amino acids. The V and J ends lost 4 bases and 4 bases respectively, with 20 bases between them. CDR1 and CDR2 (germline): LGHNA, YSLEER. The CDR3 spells CASSPGGPGSIGNTIYF. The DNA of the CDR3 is TGCGCCAGCAGCCCGGGAGGTCCCGGGTCTATAGGAAACACCATATATTTT.

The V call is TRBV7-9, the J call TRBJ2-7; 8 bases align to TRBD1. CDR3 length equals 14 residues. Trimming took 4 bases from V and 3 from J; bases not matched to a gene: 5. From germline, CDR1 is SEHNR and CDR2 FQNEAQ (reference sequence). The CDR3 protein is CASSSQQGDYEQYF. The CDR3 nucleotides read TGTGCCAGCAGCTCACAACAGGGGGACTACGAGCAGTACTTC.

This CDR3 reads CASSEATGFNQPQHF. In nucleotides, the CDR3 is TGTGCCAGCAGTGAAGCCACAGGTTTCAATCAGCCCCAGCATTTT. This chain uses TRBV2 with TRBJ1-5, with D maybe TRBD1 (5 bases). Trimming pared 0 bases from V and 3 bases from J, leaving 9 bases between. The CDR3 is made up of 15 amino acids. Germline V lookup: CDR1 SNHLY, CDR2 FYNNEI.

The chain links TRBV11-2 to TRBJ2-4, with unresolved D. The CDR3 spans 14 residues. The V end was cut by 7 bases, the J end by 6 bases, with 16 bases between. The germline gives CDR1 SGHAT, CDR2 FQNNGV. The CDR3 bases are TGTGCCAGCAAAGGCCAGGCTTTATCAAACATTCAGTACTTC. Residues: CASKGQALSNIQYF.

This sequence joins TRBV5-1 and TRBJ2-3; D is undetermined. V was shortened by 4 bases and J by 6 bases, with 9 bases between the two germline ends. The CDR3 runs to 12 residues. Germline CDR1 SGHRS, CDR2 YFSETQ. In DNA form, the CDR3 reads TGCGCCAGCAGCGTGATCAGTGATACGCAGTATTTT. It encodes CASSVISDTQYF.

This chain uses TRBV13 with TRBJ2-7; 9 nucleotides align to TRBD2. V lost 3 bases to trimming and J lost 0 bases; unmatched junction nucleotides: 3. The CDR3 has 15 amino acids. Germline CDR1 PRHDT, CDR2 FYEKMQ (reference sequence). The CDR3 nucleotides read TGTGCCAGCAGCTTCGGACTAGCGACCTCCTACGAGCAGTACTTC. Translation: CASSFGLATSYEQYF.

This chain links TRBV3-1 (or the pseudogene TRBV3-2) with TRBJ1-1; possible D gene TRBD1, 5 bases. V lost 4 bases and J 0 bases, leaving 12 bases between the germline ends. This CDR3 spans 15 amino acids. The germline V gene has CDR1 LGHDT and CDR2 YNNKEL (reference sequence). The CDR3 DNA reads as TGTGCCAGCAGCCTCATGGACACCGTGAACACTGAAGCTTTCTTT. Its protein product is CASSLMDTVNTEAFF.

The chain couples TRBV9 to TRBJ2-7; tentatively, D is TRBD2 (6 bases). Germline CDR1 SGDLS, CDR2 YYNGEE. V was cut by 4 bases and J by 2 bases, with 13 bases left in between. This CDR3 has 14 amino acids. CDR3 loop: CASSPRRDAYEQYF. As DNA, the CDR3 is TGTGCCAGCAGCCCTCGGAGGGATGCCTACGAGCAGTACTTC.

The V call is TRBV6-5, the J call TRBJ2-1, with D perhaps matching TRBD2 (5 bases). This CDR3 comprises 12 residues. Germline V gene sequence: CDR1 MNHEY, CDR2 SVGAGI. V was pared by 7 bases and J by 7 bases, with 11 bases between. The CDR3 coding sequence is TGTGCCAGCAAACCGGACTGGAATGAGCAGTTCTTC. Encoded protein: CASKPDWNEQFF.